Reported below is one TCR beta chain. The data belong to a study of T cells in Graves' hyperthyroidism and ophthalmopathy. Amplified regions were TCR beta CDR3 sequences from RNA transcripts. During a first-round RT-PCR of the TCR CDR3, the HTBI primer set was used. From the multiplex PCR reads, TCRdb called clonotypes with MiXCR, one entry per CDR3 protein. The sample has 250,000 or so distinct CDR3 sequences; about 15% are singletons. CDR1 and CDR2 from the germline V gene are SQVTM and ANQGSEA. CDR3 length: 16 residues. The V and J ends lost 6 bases and 5 bases respectively, with 25 bases between them.

The chain employs TRBV29-1 and TRBJ1-1; tentative D call: TRBD1 (6 bases). The clonotype was recovered from a woman aged 50 to 60 with Graves' hyperthyroidism that later progressed to Graves' ophthalmopathy. Material for sequencing was blood. The CDR3 coding sequence is TGCAGCGTCCCCGGGACACAGAATAGGCCGGAAACTGAAGCTTTCTTT. Amino acids: CSVPGTQNRPETEAFF.